This entry concerns a single TCR beta chain. This clone came up many times. Its antigen is still unknown. The sequence runs out 3 residues before the end of the CDR3; the remainder is reconstructed from the germline J gene. For sequencing input, CVID and control samples contributed equivalent amounts of genomic DNA. For every sample, a 60 bp segment covering the rearranged TCRbeta CDR3 region was amplified and then sequenced. The immunoSEQ assay, a bias-corrected multiplex PCR combined with high-throughput sequencing, was used for TCRbeta amplification. The study's processing was this. Every unique nucleotide sequence was considered a clone and was annotated with V, D and J genes, copy number and frequency. Sequences were labeled productive if in frame, and non-productive if out of frame or containing stop codons. Clonality was calculated from Shannon's entropy as previously described. The predicted amino acid sequences of productive clones were used to derive the mean CDR3 Kyte-Doolittle hydropathy. Scaled V gene usage was hierarchically clustered using Manhattan distance and complete linkage with the R hclust function. Clone sharing by CDR3 amino acid sequence was assessed by resampling 12 repertoires per group over 100 rounds. The repertoires were searched for about 68 published EBV-specific TCRbeta sequences and 245 published CMV-specific TCRbeta sequences. Analysis left out a couple of CVID samples that produced under 10,000 sequences, so approximately 40 CVID repertoires remained. Sourced from immuneACCESS, this table was stored by TCRdb with only in-frame sequences that have V and J called. A share of the clones is absent; for the studies checked, an unresolved V gene accounts for under half, and the remainder has no known explanation. D and trimming were read from the DNA, whereas the V and J calls and clone size are those reported in that table. This sample includes 39,000 or so clones, and none of them was observed just once. Together, the top ten hold around 3% of the sample.

The data were obtained in a study of T cell clonality in common variable immunodeficiency (dated by TCRdb to between 2014 and 2016). The paper's findings and limits, for the study overall: The authors noted that sequencing repertoires of T cell subpopulations would be needed to clarify what caused the increased clonality in CVID. TCRbeta clonality was higher in CVID subjects than in healthy controls (t-test p = 0.018), and the increase was most characteristic of about a third of subjects. Differences among patients in the CVID cohort limited the correlations between repertoire features and clinical complications. Even though DNA input was equal, the average per sample came to 82,000 or so unique sequences for controls compared with roughly 30,000 for CVID samples. Healthy controls shared more TCRbeta clones with each other than CVID subjects shared among themselves (p < 0.0001). Fewer deletions and N-nucleotide insertions were reportedly observed in CVID TCRbeta sequences, and highly modified clones with 13 or more V deletions were reportedly absent from CVID TCRbeta sequences.

Predominantly Caucasian heritage was noted among both the CVID patients and the healthy controls. Heparinized peripheral whole blood samples of about 4.5 to 8.5 ml were collected from each donor. Genomic DNA from adults with common variable immune deficiency (CVID) and from healthy adult controls was the source for sequencing TCRbeta CDR3 repertoires. There were about 22 healthy adult volunteers in the control group (roughly twelve female and some ten male), ranging in age from 23 to 66 years, with a mean age of around 36. To isolate peripheral blood mononuclear cells, diluted blood was subjected to density centrifugation over Hypaque 1077 or Ficoll-Paque. Genomic DNA was obtained from unsorted mononuclear cells using either Qiagen column purification or a centrifugation-based method. From its cysteine to its phenylalanine, the CDR3 spans 15 amino acids. Sequencing covers 36 bases of the CDR3, shown here with the frame starting at base 1. The germline V gene provides CDR1 MGHRA and CDR2 YSYEKL. Trimmed from V: 2 bases; trimmed from J: 9 bases; junction bases lacking a gene match: 6.

The sample consisted of peripheral blood mononuclear cells. The chain is assembled from TRBV4-1 and TRBJ2-1; 11 junctional bases match TRBD2. The receptor was derived from a person aged 18 to 69 in good health. The covered CDR3 bases are TGCGCCAGCAGCCAACAACTAGCGGGAGTGTTTGAG. This is translated as CASSQQLAGVFE. The whole CDR3 sequence is CASSQQLAGVFEQFF.